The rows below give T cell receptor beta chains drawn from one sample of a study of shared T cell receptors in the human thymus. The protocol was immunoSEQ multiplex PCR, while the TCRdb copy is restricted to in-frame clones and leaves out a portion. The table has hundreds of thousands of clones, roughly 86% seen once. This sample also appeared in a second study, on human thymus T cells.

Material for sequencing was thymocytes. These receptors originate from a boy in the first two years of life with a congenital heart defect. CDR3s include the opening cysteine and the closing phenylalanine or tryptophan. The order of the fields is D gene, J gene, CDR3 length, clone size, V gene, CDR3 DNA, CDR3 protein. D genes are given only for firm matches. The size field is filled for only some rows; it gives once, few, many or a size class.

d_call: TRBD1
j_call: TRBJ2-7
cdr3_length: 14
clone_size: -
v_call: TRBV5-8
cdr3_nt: TGTGCCAGCAGCTTGGTTCCAGGGGGCTACGAGCAGTACTTC
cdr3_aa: CASSLVPGGYEQYF

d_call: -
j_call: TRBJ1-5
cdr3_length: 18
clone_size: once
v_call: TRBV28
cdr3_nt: TGTGCCAGCAGTTTACCCGGGAACGACCCTTATAGCAATCAGCCCCAGCATTTT
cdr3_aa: CASSLPGNDPYSNQPQHF

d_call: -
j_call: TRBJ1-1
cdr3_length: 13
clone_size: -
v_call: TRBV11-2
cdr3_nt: TGTGCCAGCAGCTTATCCAGGGCCGACGGAGCTTTCTTT
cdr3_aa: CASSLSRADGAFF

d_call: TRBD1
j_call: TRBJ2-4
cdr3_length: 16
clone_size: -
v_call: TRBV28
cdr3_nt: TGTGCCAGCAGTTTTGACAGGGGAATAGCCAAAAACATTCAGTACTTC
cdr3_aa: CASSFDRGIAKNIQYF

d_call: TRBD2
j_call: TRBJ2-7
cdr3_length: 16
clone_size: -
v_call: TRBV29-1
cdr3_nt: TGCAGCGTTGAAGATCGGGGGGAGGGACGACGGTACGAGCAGTACTTC
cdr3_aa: CSVEDRGEGRRYEQYF

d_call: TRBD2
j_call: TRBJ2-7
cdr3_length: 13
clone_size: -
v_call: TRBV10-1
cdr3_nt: TGCGCCAGATTGACTAGCGGGATCTACGAGCAGTACTTC
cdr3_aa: CARLTSGIYEQYF

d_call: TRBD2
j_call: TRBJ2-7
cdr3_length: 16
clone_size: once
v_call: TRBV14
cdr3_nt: TGTGCCAGCAGCCGCACACCGGGACTAGCCACCTACGAGCAGTACTTC
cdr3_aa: CASSRTPGLATYEQYF

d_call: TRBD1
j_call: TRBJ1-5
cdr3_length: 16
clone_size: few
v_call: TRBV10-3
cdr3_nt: TGTGCCATCAGACCTGGGGGACAGACTAGCAATCAGCCCCAGCATTTT
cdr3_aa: CAIRPGGQTSNQPQHF

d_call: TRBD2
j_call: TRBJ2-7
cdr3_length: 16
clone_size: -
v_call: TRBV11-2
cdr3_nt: TGTGCCAGCAGCTTTGAGCGGGAGGGTTTCTCCTACGAGCAGTACTTC
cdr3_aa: CASSFEREGFSYEQYF

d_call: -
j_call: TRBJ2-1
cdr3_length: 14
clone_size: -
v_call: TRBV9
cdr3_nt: TGTGCCAGCCAGGGAGGCGGTGACTACAATGAGCAGTTCTTC
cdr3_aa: CASQGGGDYNEQFF

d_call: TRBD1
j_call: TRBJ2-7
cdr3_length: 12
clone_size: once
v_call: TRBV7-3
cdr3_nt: TGTGCCAGCGAGGGACAGCCCTACGAGCAGTACTTC
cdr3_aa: CASEGQPYEQYF

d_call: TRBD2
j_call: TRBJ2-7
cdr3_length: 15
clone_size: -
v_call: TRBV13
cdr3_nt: TGTGCCAGCAGCTTCACTAGCGGGGGGGTCTACGAGCAGTACTTC
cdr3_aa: CASSFTSGGVYEQYF

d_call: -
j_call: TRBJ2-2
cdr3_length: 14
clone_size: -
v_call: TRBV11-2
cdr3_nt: TGTGCCAGCAGCTTAGATCGCCAGGTTGTGCAGCTGTTTTTT
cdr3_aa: CASSLDRQVVQLFF

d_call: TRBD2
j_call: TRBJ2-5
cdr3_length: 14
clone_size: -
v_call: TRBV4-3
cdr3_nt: TGCGCCAGCAGCCGGTCCCGGGACTATTTTCCCCAGTACTTC
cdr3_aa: CASSRSRDYFPQYF

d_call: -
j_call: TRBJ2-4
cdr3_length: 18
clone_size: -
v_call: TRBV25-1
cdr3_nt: TGTGCCAGCAGTGAAGGCGGACATGTTAGCCTAGCCAAAAACATTCAGTACTTC
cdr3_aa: CASSEGGHVSLAKNIQYF

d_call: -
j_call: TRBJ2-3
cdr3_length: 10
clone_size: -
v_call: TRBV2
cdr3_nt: TGTGCCAGCAGGGAGGATACGCAGTATTTT
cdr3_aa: CASREDTQYF

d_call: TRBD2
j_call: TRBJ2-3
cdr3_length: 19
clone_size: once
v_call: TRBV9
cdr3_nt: TGTGCCAGCAGCGTAGTGCCCCACCCCCGGGGGGGAAAGGGAGATACGCAGTATTTT
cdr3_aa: CASSVVPHPRGGKGDTQYF

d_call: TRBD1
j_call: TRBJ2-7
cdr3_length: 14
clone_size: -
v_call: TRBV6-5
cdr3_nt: TGTGCCAGCAGTTACTCTGACAGGGTCCACGAGCAGTACTTC
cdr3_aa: CASSYSDRVHEQYF

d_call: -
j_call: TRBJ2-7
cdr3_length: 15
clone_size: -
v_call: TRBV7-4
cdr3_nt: TGTGCCAGCAGGTTGAGGACACCGTCCACCTACGAGCAGTACTTC
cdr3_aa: CASRLRTPSTYEQYF

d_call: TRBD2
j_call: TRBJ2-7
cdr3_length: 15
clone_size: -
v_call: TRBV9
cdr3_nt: TGTGCCAGCAGCGCCGCCGGGACTAGCGGGTCCGAGCAGTACTTC
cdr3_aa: CASSAAGTSGSEQYF

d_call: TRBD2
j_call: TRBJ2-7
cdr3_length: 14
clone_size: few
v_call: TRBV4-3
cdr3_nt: TGCGCCAGCAGCCAGGGACTAGCGGGGGTCGAGCAGTACTTC
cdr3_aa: CASSQGLAGVEQYF

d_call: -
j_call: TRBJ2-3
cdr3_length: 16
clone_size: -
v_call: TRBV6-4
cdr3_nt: TGTGCCAGCAGTTTGTCAGGGGACTACATAGCAGATACGCAGTATTTT
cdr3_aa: CASSLSGDYIADTQYF

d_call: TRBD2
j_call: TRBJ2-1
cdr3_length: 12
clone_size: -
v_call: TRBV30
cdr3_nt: TGTGCCTGGGCCAGCGGGAACAATGAGCAGTTCTTC
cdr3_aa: CAWASGNNEQFF

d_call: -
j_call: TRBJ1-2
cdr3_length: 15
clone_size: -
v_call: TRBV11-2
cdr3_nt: TGTGCCAGCGCATTAGGGGAAACGGACGAAAGTGGCTACACCTTC
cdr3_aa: CASALGETDESGYTF

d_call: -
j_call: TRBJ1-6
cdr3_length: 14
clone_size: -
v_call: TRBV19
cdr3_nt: TGTGCCAGTAACCAGGGGAGCGAAAATTCACCCCTCCACTTT
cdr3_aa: CASNQGSENSPLHF

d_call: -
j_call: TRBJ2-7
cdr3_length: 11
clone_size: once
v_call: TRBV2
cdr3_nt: TGTGCCAGCAGTGATTGGACAGAGCAGTACTTC
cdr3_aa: CASSDWTEQYF

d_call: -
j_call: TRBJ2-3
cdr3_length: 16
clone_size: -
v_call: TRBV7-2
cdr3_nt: TGTGCCAGCAGCACCAAGGGGCGCACTAGCACAGATACGCAGTATTTT
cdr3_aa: CASSTKGRTSTDTQYF

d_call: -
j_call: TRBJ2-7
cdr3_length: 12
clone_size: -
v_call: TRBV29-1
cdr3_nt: TGCAGCGCCCTGGGGAGTCCCTACGAGCAGTACTTC
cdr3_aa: CSALGSPYEQYF

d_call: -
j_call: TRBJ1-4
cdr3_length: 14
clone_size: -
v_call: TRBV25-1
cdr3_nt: TGTGCCAGCAGTGATGACAGCATTAATGAAAAACTGTTTTTT
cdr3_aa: CASSDDSINEKLFF

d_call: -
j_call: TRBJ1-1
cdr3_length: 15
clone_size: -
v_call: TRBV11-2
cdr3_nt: TGTGCCAGCAGCTTAATTAACGCGGCCAGGGCAGAAGCTTTCTTT
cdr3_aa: CASSLINAARAEAFF

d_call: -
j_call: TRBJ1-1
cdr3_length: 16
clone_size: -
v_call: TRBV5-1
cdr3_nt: TGCGCCAGCAGCTTGTTCTGGGGGGGGCCGAACACTGAAGCTTTCTTT
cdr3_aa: CASSLFWGGPNTEAFF